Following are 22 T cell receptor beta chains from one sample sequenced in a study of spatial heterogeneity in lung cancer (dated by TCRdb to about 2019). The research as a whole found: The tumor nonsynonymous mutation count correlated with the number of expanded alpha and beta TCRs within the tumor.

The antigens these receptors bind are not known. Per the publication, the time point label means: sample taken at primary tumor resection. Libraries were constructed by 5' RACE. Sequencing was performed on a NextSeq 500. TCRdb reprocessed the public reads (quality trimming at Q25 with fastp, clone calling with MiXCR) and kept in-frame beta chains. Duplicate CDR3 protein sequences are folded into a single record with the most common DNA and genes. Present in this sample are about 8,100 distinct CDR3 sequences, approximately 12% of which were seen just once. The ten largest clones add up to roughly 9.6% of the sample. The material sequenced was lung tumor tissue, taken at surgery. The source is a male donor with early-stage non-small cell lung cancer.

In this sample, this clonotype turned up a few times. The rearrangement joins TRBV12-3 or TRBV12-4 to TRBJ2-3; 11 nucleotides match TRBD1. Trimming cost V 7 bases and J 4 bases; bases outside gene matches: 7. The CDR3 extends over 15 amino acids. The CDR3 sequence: CASKGQGAIADTQYF. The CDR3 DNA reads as TGTGCCAGCAAAGGACAGGGGGCGATCGCAGATACGCAGTATTTT.

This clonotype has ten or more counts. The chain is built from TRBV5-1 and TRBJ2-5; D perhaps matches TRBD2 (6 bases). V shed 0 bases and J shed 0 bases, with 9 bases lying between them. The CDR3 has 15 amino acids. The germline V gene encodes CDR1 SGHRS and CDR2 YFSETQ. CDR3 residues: CASSLAGGYQETQYF. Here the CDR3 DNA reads TGCGCCAGCAGCTTGGCTGGGGGGTACCAAGAGACCCAGTACTTC.

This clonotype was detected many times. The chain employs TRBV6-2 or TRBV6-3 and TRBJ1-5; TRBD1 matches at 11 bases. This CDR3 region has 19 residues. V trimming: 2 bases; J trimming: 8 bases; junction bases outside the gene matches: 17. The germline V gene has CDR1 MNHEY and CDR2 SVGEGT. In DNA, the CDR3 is TGTGCCAGCAGTTACCCCCTTCCCGGACAGGGGGCCGATAAGGAGCCCCAGCATTTT. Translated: CASSYPLPGQGADKEPQHF.

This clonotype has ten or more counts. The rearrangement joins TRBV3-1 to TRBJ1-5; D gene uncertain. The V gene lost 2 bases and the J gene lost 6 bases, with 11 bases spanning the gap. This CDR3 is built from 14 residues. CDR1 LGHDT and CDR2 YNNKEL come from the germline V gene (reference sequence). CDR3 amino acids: CASSQLHEGQPQHF. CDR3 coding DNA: TGTGCCAGCAGCCAACTGCACGAGGGTCAGCCCCAGCATTTT.

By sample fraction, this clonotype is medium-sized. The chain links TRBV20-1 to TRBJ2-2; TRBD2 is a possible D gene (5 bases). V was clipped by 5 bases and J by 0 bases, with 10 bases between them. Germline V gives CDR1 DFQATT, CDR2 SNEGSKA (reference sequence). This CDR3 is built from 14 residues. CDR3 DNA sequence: TGCAGTGCTTATTCGGGAACGAACACCGGGGAGCTGTTTTTT. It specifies CSAYSGTNTGELFF.

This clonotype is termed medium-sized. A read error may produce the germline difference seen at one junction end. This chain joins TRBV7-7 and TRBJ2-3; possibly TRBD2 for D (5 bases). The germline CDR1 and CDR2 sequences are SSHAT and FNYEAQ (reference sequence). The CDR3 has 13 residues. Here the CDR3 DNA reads TGTGCTAGCAGCTCTCTAGCTGGAGATACGCAGTATTTT. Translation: CASSSLAGDTQYF.

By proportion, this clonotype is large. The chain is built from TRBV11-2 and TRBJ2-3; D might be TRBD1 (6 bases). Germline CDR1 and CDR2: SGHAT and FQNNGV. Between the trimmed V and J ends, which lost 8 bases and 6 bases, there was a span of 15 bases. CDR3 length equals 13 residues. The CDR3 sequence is CASSGQLGDTQYF. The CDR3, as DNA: TGTGCCAGCTCCGGACAGCTAGGGGATACGCAGTATTTT. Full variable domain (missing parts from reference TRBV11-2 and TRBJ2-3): EAGVAQSPRYKIIEKRQSVAFWCNPISGHATLYWYQQILGQGPKLLIQFQNNGVVDDSQLPKDRFSAERLKGVDSTLKIQPAKLEDSAVYLCASSGQLGDTQYFGPGTRLTVL.

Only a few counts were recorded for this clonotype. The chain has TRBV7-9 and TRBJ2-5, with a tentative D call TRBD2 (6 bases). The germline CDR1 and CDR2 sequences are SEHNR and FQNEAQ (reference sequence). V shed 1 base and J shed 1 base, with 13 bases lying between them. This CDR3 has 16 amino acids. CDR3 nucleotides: TGTGCCAGCAGCTTAGTCATCGGGAGAATCCAAGAGACCCAGTACTTC. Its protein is CASSLVIGRIQETQYF.

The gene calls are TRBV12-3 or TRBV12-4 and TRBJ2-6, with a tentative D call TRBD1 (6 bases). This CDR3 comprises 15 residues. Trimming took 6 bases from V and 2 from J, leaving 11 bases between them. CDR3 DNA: TGTGCCAGCAGCCCAGGGGTTACTGGGGCCAACGTCCTGACTTTC. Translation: CASSPGVTGANVLTF.

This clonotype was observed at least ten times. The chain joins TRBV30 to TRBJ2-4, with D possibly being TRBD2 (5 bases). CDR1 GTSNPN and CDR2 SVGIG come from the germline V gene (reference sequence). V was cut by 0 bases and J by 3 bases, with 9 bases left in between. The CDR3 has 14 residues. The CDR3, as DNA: TGTGCCTGGAGTGTTGCGGGTGGCAAAAACATTCAGTACTTC. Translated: CAWSVAGGKNIQYF. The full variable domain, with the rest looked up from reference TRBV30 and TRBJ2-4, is SQTIHQWPATLVQPVGSPLSLECTVEGTSNPNLYWYRQAAGRGLQLLFYSVGIGQISSEVPQNLSASRPQDRQFILSSKKLLLSDSGFYLCAWSVAGGKNIQYFGAGTRLSVL.

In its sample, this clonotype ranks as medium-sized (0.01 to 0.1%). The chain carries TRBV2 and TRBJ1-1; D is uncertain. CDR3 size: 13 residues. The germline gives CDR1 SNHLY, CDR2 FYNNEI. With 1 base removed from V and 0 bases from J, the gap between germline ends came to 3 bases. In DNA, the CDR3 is TGTGCCAGCAGTGAAGAAGTGAACACTGAAGCTTTCTTT. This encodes CASSEEVNTEAFF.

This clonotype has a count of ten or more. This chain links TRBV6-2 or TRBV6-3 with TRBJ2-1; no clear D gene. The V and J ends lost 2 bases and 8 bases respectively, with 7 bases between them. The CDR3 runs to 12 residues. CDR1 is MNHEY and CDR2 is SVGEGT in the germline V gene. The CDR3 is CASSYPEDEQFF. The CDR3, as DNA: TGTGCCAGCAGTTACCCCGAGGATGAGCAGTTCTTC.

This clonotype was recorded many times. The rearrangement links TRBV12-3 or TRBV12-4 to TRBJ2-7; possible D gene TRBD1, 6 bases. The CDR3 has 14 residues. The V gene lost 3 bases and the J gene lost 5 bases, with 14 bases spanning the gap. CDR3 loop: CASSLSGQGNEQYF. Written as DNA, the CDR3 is TGTGCCAGCAGTTTGTCGGGGCAGGGGAACGAGCAGTACTTC.

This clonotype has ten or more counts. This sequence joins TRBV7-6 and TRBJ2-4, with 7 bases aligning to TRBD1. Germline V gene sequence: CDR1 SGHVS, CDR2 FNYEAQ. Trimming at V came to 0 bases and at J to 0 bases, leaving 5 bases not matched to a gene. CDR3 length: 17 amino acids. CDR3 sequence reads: CASSLAGTVLAKNIQYF. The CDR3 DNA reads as TGTGCCAGCAGCTTAGCCGGGACAGTTCTAGCCAAAAACATTCAGTACTTC.

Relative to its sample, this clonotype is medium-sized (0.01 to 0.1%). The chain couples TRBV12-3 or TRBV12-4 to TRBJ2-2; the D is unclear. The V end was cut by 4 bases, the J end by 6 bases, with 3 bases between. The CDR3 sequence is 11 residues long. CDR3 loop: CASSWSGELFF. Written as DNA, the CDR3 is TGTGCCAGCAGTTGGTCCGGGGAGCTGTTTTTT.

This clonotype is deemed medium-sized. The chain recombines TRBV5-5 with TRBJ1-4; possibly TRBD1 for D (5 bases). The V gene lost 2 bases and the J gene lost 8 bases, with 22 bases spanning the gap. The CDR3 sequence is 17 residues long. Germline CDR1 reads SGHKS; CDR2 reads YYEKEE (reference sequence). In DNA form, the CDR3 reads TGTGCCAGCAGCTTTGGGGGACTGATCAACCTGGGGGAAAAACTGTTTTTT. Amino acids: CASSFGGLINLGEKLFF. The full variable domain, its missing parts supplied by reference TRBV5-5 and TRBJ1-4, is DAGVTQSPTHLIKTRGQQVTLRCSPISGHKSVSWYQQVLGQGPQFIFQYYEKEERGRGNFPDRFSARQFPNYSSELNVNALLLGDSALYLCASSFGGLINLGEKLFFGSGTQLSVL.

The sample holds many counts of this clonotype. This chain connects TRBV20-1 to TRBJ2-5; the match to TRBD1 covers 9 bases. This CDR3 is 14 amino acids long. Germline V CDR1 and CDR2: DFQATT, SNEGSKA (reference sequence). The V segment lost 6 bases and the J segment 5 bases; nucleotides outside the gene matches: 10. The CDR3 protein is CSAITGGAGETQYF. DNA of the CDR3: TGCAGTGCGATTACAGGGGGCGCAGGGGAGACCCAGTACTTC.

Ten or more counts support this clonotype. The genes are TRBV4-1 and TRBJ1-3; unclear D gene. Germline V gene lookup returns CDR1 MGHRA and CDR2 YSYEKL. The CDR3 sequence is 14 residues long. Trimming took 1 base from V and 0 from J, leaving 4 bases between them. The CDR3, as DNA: TGCGCCAGCAGCCAAGTATTCTCTGGAAACACCATATATTTT. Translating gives CASSQVFSGNTIYF.

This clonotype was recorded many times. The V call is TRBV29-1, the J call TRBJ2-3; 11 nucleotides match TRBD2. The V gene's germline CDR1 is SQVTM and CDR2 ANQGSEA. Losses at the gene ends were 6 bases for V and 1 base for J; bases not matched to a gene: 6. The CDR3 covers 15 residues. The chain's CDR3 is CSVRPGLAGTDTQYF. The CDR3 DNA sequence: TGCAGCGTACGTCCGGGACTAGCGGGCACAGATACGCAGTATTTT.

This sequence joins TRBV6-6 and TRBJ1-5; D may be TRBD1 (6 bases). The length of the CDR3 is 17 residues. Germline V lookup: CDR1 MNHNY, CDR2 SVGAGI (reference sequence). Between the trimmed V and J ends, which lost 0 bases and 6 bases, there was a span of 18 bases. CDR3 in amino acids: CASSYSLVRGVTQPQHF. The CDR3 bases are TGTGCCAGCAGTTACTCGCTCGTCAGGGGAGTAACTCAGCCCCAGCATTTT.

CDR3 in DNA: TGTGCCAGCAGCTTAGGCTGGGGAGGAGAAAACATTCAGTACTTC. Translating it yields CASSLGWGGENIQYF. This sequence joins TRBV7-8 and TRBJ2-4; possible D gene TRBD2, 6 bases. This CDR3 has 15 amino acids. The V gene lost 1 base and the J gene lost 5 bases, with 12 bases spanning the gap. Germline values: CDR1 SGHVS, CDR2 FQNEAQ.

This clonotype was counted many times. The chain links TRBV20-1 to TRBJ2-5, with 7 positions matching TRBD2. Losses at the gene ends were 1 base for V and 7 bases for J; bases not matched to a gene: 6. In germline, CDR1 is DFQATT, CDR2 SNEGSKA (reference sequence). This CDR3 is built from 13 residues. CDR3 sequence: CSARVLADVTQYF. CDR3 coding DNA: TGCAGTGCTAGAGTGCTAGCGGATGTGACCCAGTACTTC.